This TCR beta chain was recorded in a study of PD-1 blockade in classical Hodgkin lymphoma (TCRdb year 2020). With respect to the entire study: A peripheral blood immune signature of response to PD-1 blockade in classical Hodgkin lymphoma was defined using TCR beta sequencing and CyTOF.

The investigation overall reported the following: The study covered only a single clinical trial cohort, and the causes of the repertoire differences, possibly disease activity or prior therapy, were still not defined. Newly diagnosed patients were reported to have lower baseline TCR diversity than healthy donors, and relapsed/refractory patients were reported to have lower baseline TCR diversity still.

This clone has just one count. Its antigen is not yet known. No quality values exist for individual bases; no much larger clone is one base distant. Genomic DNA was isolated using the Qiagen DNeasy kit from unsorted PBMCs as well as from negatively selected CD4+ and CD8+ fractions. Amplification of TCR beta CDR3 regions was done by immunoSEQ multiplex PCR with primers that anneal to V and J segments. A synthetic immune receptor repertoire was used to minimize amplification bias, and any residual bias was removed computationally once sequencing was done. The study's own analysis went as follows. Custom Python scripts were used to quantify repertoire diversity as the Shannon entropy index. The unsorted, CD4+ and CD8+ repertoires were each analyzed separately, with the exception of combined analyses, where CD4+ and CD8+ sequences were merged in silico. Sourced from immuneACCESS, this table was stored by TCRdb with only in-frame sequences that have V and J called. A share of the clones is absent; for the studies checked, an unresolved V gene accounts for under half, and the remainder has no known explanation. The V and J calls and clone size are taken from that table; D and trimming were inferred from the DNA. This sample has 5,000 to 6,500 clones in its table, and 85% to 90% of those were observed once. The top ten clones comprise 13% to 15% of the sample.

Relative to germline, V is missing 3 bases and J is missing 9 bases, with 9 bases of the junction outside any gene match. The CDR3, from cysteine to phenylalanine, totals 15 residues. CDR3 DNA is the only sequence kept; it has 45 bases, read in frame from the first base. Per the germline V gene (reference sequence), LNHDA is the CDR1 and SQIVND is the CDR2. What this sample's time point label stands for: newly diagnosed, previously untreated cHL patient sample. A Miltenyi CD8+ T cell isolation kit was used for magnetic negative selection to purify CD8+ T cells from thawed PBMCs. As a comparison group for the relapsed/refractory trial patients, PBMCs from patients with newly diagnosed, previously untreated classical Hodgkin lymphoma were sequenced. Peripheral blood was collected in 8 mL Vacutainer Cell Preparation Tubes, from which PBMCs were isolated by centrifugation and then cryopreserved. Purified CD4+ and CD8+ fractions were prepared only for cases where an additional PBMC sample was available. On LS columns in a quadroMACS separator, the magnetically labelled cells were depleted, and the flow-through was collected as the purified fraction.

The sequence is built from TRBV19 and TRBJ1-5; 9 middle bases align to TRBD1. The clonotype was recovered from a human donor with classical Hodgkin lymphoma. The sequencing sample was made of CD8+ T cells from blood. The DNA sequence is as follows: TGTGCCAGTAGTATGGGGGACAGGGAAAAGCGGCCCCAGCATTTT. Its amino acids are CASSMGDREKRPQHF.